Listed below are T cell receptor beta chains from one sample, sequenced in a study of OX40 agonist ivuxolimab in advanced cancers. Generated by immunoSEQ multiplex PCR, the TCRdb table keeps only in-frame clones and is missing some. Here the sample spans about 80,000 clones, 87% being singletons. The sample consisted of CD4+ or CD8+ T cells sorted from blood, taken in a trial of the OX40 agonist ivuxolimab. These receptors came from an adult with an advanced solid tumor such as melanoma, head and neck, liver or kidney cancer. The CDR3 runs from the conserved cysteine through the conserved F or W. Each record gives: V gene, J gene, CDR3 protein.

TRBV7-2	TRBJ1-2	CASLPGVNYGYTF
TRBV5-8	TRBJ2-3	CASSHGQKHNTDTQYF
TRBV6-6	TRBJ2-2	CASSPRTGELFF
TRBV5-8	TRBJ2-2	CASSPGTGGTGELFF
TRBV5-1	TRBJ2-7	CASSLEGTYEQYF
TRBV27	TRBJ1-2	CASSRVGVNYGYTF
TRBV2	TRBJ2-6	CASSVTVATGGANVLTF
TRBV20-1	TRBJ2-5	CSVQKEETQYF
TRBV2	TRBJ2-1	CASGGLAGGSEQFF
TRBV10-2	TRBJ1-3	CASSVRDSRRNTIYF
TRBV19	TRBJ1-2	CASSIAGTAGYTF
TRBV11-2	TRBJ2-2	CASSSIRDIYANTGELFF
TRBV10-3	TRBJ2-7	CAISEWQESYEQYF
TRBV27	TRBJ2-3	CASSLRGDTQYF
TRBV5-6	TRBJ1-1	CASSFQGRAFF
TRBV7-2	TRBJ1-1	CASSLVGANTEAFF
TRBV15	TRBJ2-3	CATRKGHLSTDTQYF
TRBV7-2	TRBJ2-2	CASSLVGLSDDTGELFF
TRBV7-9	TRBJ2-3	CASSSGERASTDTQYF
TRBV5-1	TRBJ2-3	CASSLAFRSGSVPGTDTQYF
TRBV7-7	TRBJ2-5	CASSLASGAQETQYF
TRBV11-3	TRBJ2-1	CASSFGDRPMKQFF
TRBV7-9	TRBJ1-2	CASRYQVGPRSYGYTF
TRBV23-1	TRBJ2-1	CASSQTLAGPGDEQFF
TRBV15	TRBJ2-4	CATAGGAAGAKNIQYF
TRBV5-1	TRBJ2-1	CASSFSVPYNEQFF
TRBV7-9	TRBJ1-2	CASSLGAANYGYTF
TRBV28	TRBJ1-2	CASSPGTGGSSYGYTF
TRBV19	TRBJ2-3	CASSIWDTQYF
TRBV19	TRBJ2-1	CASSIAGNEQFF
TRBV28	TRBJ1-4	CASRTGGAEKLFF
TRBV18	TRBJ1-3	CASSPPGQGLSGNTIYF
TRBV27	TRBJ2-3	CASSPNSGRADTQYF
TRBV19	TRBJ2-2	CASRYAGLGNTGELFF
TRBV27	TRBJ1-2	CASSLSRPYGGYGYTF
TRBV18	TRBJ2-1	CASSLRQPNEQFF
TRBV28	TRBJ1-3	CASARPYSGNTIYF
TRBV5-4	TRBJ1-1	CVWGTGIMNTEAFF
TRBV5-4	TRBJ2-5	CASSFGTGQETQYF
TRBV7-2	TRBJ2-3	CASSLGSGYTDTQYF
TRBV5-5	TRBJ2-5	CASSRTSGRETQYF
TRBV6-1	TRBJ2-2	CASRLMEAGELFF
TRBV28	TRBJ2-7	CASSPSVRVKYF
TRBV7-2	TRBJ2-3	CASSMRSEDTQYF
TRBV5-6	TRBJ2-5	CASSFFQRDQETQYF
TRBV7-6	TRBJ2-7	CASSRDSSSYEQYF
TRBV30	TRBJ2-1	CASPTGGPRYNEQFF
TRBV28	TRBJ2-2	CASTGWDRVTGELFF